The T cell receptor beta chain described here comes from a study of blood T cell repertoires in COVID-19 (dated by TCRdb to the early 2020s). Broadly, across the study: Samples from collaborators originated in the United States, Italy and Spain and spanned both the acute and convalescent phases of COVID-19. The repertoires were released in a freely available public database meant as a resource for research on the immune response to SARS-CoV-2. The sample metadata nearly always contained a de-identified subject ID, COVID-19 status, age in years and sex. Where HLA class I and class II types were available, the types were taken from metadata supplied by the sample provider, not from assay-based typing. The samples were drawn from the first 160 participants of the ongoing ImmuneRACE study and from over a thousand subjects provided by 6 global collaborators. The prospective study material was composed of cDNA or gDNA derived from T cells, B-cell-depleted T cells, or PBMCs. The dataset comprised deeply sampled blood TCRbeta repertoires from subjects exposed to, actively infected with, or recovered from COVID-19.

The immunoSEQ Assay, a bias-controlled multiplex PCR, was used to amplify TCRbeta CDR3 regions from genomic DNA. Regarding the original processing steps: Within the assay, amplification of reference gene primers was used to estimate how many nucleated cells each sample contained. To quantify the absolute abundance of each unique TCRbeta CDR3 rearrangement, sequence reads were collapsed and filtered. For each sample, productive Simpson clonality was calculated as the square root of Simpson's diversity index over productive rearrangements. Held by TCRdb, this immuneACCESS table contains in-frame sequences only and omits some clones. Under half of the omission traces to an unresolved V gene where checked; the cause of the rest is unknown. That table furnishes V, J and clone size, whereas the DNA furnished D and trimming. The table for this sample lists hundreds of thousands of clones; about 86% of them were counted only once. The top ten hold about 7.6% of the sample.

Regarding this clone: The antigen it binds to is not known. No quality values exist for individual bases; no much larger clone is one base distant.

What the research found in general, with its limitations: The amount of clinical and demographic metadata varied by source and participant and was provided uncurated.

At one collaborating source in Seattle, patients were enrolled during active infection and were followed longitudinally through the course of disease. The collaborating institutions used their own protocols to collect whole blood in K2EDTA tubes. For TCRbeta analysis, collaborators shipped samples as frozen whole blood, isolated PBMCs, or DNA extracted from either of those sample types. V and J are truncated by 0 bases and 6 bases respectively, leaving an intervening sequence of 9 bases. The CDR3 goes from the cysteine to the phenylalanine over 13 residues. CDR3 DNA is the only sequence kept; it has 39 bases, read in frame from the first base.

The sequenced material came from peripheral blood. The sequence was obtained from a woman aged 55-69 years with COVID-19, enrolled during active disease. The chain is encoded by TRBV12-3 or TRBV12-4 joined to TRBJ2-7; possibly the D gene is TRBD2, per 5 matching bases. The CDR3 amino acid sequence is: CASSLARVGEQYF. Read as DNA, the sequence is TGTGCCAGCAGTTTAGCGCGGGTAGGCGAGCAGTACTTC.